Listed here is a single T cell receptor beta chain. V was trimmed by 3 bases and J by 15 bases, leaving 15 bases between them. The CDR3 length is 11 residues. Germline V gives CDR1 GTSNPN, CDR2 SVGIG (reference sequence). Sequencing was performed with immunoSEQ multiplex PCR; in TCRdb, only in-frame clones are kept and a portion is missing. The sample holds 200,000 to 300,000 clones, 85% to 90% seen once. This record comes from a study of blood T cell repertoires in COVID-19. Material: peripheral blood. The chain joins TRBV30 to TRBJ2-4, with D perhaps TRBD2 (6 bases). This clonotype was obtained from a woman between 40 and 55 years old who had recovered from COVID-19. CDR3 in amino acids: CAWSGGGAPYF. CDR3 DNA sequence: TGTGCCTGGAGCGGTGGCGGGGCCCCGTACTTC.